This TCR beta chain was sequenced during a study of PD-1 blockade in mismatch repair-deficient tumors. Trimming pared 1 base from V and 2 bases from J, leaving 14 bases between. The CDR3 has 16 residues. CDR1 is SGHDN, CDR2 FVKESK, per germline. The method was immunoSEQ multiplex PCR; TCRdb's version includes in-frame clones alone and lacks a portion of them. The table shows 60,000 to 65,000 clones, with about 87% occurring only once. This sequence joins TRBV14 and TRBJ2-5; D unclear. The receptor comes from an adult with mismatch repair-deficient cancer. Material: peripheral blood, obtained 52 weeks after starting pembrolizumab. Here the CDR3 reads CASSQGTGGVQETQYF. The CDR3 bases are TGTGCCAGCAGCCAAGGGACCGGTGGGGTTCAAGAGACCCAGTACTTC.